The next 22 T cell receptor beta chains were all read from a single sample in a study of blood T cell repertoires in COVID-19. Here immunoSEQ multiplex PCR was the method, and the copy in TCRdb shows in-frame clones only, minus some. The top ten clones hold 15% to 20% of a sample with 14,000 or so clones, roughly nine tenths of them seen once. The sample comprised peripheral blood. These receptors originate from a human donor with active COVID-19. The donor label of this sample is uncertain.

The chain carries TRBV5-4 and TRBJ2-7; TRBD1 agrees at 10 bases. In germline, CDR1 is SGHNT, CDR2 YYREEE (reference sequence). Trimming cost V 2 bases and J 5 bases; bases outside gene matches: 4. The CDR3 runs to 14 residues. CDR3 DNA: TGTGCCAGCAGCTTTAGGGACAGGGGTGACGAGCAGTACTTC. It is translated as CASSFRDRGDEQYF. Based on the CDR3 plus reference TRBV5-4 and TRBJ2-7, the full variable domain is ETGVTQSPTHLIKTRGQQVTLRCSSQSGHNTVSWYQQALGQGPQFIFQYYREEENGRGNFPPRFSGLQFPNYSSELNVNALELDDSALYLCASSFRDRGDEQYFGPGTRLTVT.

The V and J genes are TRBV6-5 and TRBJ1-2, with TRBD1 as a possible D gene (5 bases). V gave up 5 bases and J gave up 4 bases, with 8 bases separating them. CDR1 is MNHEY, CDR2 SVGAGI, per germline. The CDR3 totals 12 residues. The CDR3 loop is CASSIDSYGYTF. The CDR3 nucleotides are TGTGCCAGCAGTATTGACAGCTATGGCTACACCTTC.

This chain connects TRBV6-5 to TRBJ2-7, with 7 nucleotides matching TRBD2. After removal of 7 bases from V and 1 base from J, the junction contained 10 bases not matched to a gene. Germline CDR1 is MNHEY and CDR2 is SVGAGI. This CDR3 has 15 amino acids. The CDR3 protein is CASTSLALGSYEQYF. The DNA of the CDR3 is TGTGCCAGCACCTCACTAGCGTTGGGGTCCTACGAGCAGTACTTC.

V and J are TRBV19 and TRBJ2-2, with 7 positions matching TRBD2. CDR1 LNHDA and CDR2 SQIVND come from the germline V gene (reference sequence). This CDR3 contains 17 residues. V shed 5 bases, J shed 4 bases, and the junction held 13 bases outside the gene matches. The DNA for the CDR3 is TGTGCCAGTAGTGCCCTCCTCGGGGGGACGGGCACCGGGGAGCTGTTTTTT. It yields the protein CASSALLGGTGTGELFF.

The chain is built from TRBV4-1 and TRBJ1-4, with 7 bases identical to TRBD1. V lost 4 bases, J lost 1 base, and 6 bases stayed unmatched. Germline values: CDR1 MGHRA, CDR2 YSYEKL. The CDR3 extends over 16 amino acids. CDR3: CASSPTGLETNEKLFF. Written as DNA, the CDR3 is TGCGCCAGCAGCCCGACAGGGTTGGAAACTAATGAAAAACTGTTTTTT.

The chain has TRBV7-6 and TRBJ2-1; 8 bases match TRBD2. The CDR3 has 13 amino acids. Germline V gene data show CDR1 as SGHVS and CDR2 as FNYEAQ. V trimming: 10 bases; J trimming: 7 bases; junction bases outside the gene matches: 9. The DNA for the CDR3 is TGTGCCACAGGGAGCGGGGGTGTTAATGAGCAGTTCTTC. Encoded protein: CATGSGGVNEQFF.

The chain is built from TRBV11-2 and TRBJ1-3; D remains ambiguous. The CDR3 loop spans 13 amino acids. V was trimmed by 4 bases and J by 0 bases, leaving 4 bases between them. Per germline, CDR1 SGHAT and CDR2 FQNNGV. The CDR3 loop is CASSSGSGNTIYF. The DNA for the CDR3 is TGTGCCAGCAGCTCCGGCTCTGGAAACACCATATATTTT.

This rearrangement joins TRBV12-3 or TRBV12-4 to TRBJ1-2; 8 positions agree with TRBD1. With V trimmed by 6 bases and J by 8 bases, 8 bases remained unmatched. This CDR3 comprises 13 residues. CDR3 DNA sequence: TGTGCCAGCAGCTTCAACAGGGGGGACGGCTACACCTTC. The encoded protein is CASSFNRGDGYTF.

This chain links TRBV2 with TRBJ2-1, with 8 bases identical to TRBD2. The ends lost 7 bases at V and 7 bases at J; junction bases unmatched: 12. The germline V gene encodes CDR1 SNHLY and CDR2 FYNNEI. The CDR3 loop spans 15 amino acids. CDR3 coding DNA: TGTGCCAGCATCGTCTCGGGGGGGCCTCTTAATGAGCAGTTCTTC. Translation: CASIVSGGPLNEQFF.

V usage is TRBV11-1 and J usage is TRBJ2-5, with TRBD2 as a possible D gene (6 bases). The ends were cut back, 2 bases at V and 7 bases at J, with 20 bases in the middle. The CDR3 runs 16 residues. Germline assignment: CDR1 SGHAT and CDR2 FQDESV (reference sequence). In DNA form, the CDR3 reads TGTGCCAGCAGCTTAATGTTGGGGGGTGGATATGGGACCCAGTACTTC. Its translation: CASSLMLGGGYGTQYF.

V gene TRBV30 combines with J gene TRBJ2-5; 7 nucleotides agree with TRBD1. The J segment lost 4 bases and the V segment lost 1 base, leaving 6 bases of the junction unmatched. Looked up from germline, CDR1 is GTSNPN and CDR2 is SVGIG (reference sequence). The CDR3 has 14 amino acids. This chain's CDR3 is CAWSEGARGETQYF. CDR3 nucleotides: TGTGCCTGGAGTGAGGGGGCGAGAGGAGAGACCCAGTACTTC.

CDR3 nucleotide sequence: TGTGCCAGCAGCCAAGTATGGGCCCCCACGGTCACCGGGGAGCTGTTTTTT. Its protein product is CASSQVWAPTVTGELFF. The chain employs TRBV3-1 (or the pseudogene TRBV3-2) and TRBJ2-2, with no clear D. CDR3 length equals 17 residues. Trimming took off 1 base at V and 4 bases at J, with 16 bases between the two ends. Germline V lookup: CDR1 LGHDT, CDR2 YNNKEL (reference sequence).

The chain uses TRBV2 and TRBJ1-1; 8 bases are shared with TRBD1. J lost 5 bases, V lost 6 bases, and 11 bases had no gene match. This CDR3 has 15 amino acids. Per the germline V gene, CDR1 is SNHLY and CDR2 is FYNNEI. CDR3 loop: CASRGQGGGETEAFF. The CDR3 DNA is TGTGCCAGCAGAGGACAGGGAGGAGGGGAAACTGAAGCTTTCTTT.

The rearrangement joins TRBV9 to TRBJ2-2; the match to TRBD2 covers 11 bases. Germline loops: CDR1 SGDLS, CDR2 YYNGEE. CDR3 size: 16 residues. The V segment lost 3 bases and the J segment 5 bases; nucleotides outside the gene matches: 6. CDR3 sequence: CASSAGLAGQTGELFF. CDR3 bases: TGTGCCAGCAGCGCCGGACTAGCGGGTCAGACCGGGGAGCTGTTTTTT.

The chain links TRBV9 to TRBJ2-1; 9 bases line up with TRBD2. The V gene's germline CDR1 is SGDLS and CDR2 YYNGEE. CDR3 length equals 14 residues. Trimming removed 2 bases from V and 5 bases from J; junction bases left unmatched: 2. CDR3 bases: TGTGCCAGCAGCGTGACTAGCGGTAACAATGAGCAGTTCTTC. The encoded protein is CASSVTSGNNEQFF.

The chain is built from TRBV2 and TRBJ1-1; a possible D gene is TRBD1 (6 bases). This CDR3 is built from 13 residues. V lost 4 bases, J lost 4 bases, and 10 bases lay in between. Germline CDR1 SNHLY, CDR2 FYNNEI. This chain's CDR3 is CASSGQVGTEAFF. The CDR3 DNA is TGTGCCAGCAGTGGACAGGTCGGCACTGAAGCTTTCTTT.

Only one count was recorded for this clone. DNA for the CDR3: TGTGCCAGCAGCCCGGACATGAGCTCCTATAATTCACCCCTCCACTTT. It is translated as CASSPDMSSYNSPLHF. This chain connects TRBV5-4 to TRBJ1-6, with D perhaps TRBD1 (5 bases). Germline V gene sequence: CDR1 SGHNT, CDR2 YYREEE (reference sequence). This CDR3 contains 16 residues. V shed 4 bases and J shed 0 bases, with 11 bases lying between them. Variable domain in full (rest from reference TRBV5-4 and TRBJ1-6): ETGVTQSPTHLIKTRGQQVTLRCSSQSGHNTVSWYQQALGQGPQFIFQYYREEENGRGNFPPRFSGLQFPNYSSELNVNALELDDSALYLCASSPDMSSYNSPLHFGNGTRLTVT.

CDR3 DNA sequence: TGTGCCAGCAGCTCGAAGGGGGACACTGAAGCTTTCTTT. This codes for CASSSKGDTEAFF. V usage is TRBV11-2 and J usage is TRBJ1-1; a weak D match, TRBD1 (6 bases). The CDR3 spans 13 residues. V was pared by 4 bases and J by 3 bases, with 9 bases between. The V gene's germline CDR1 is SGHAT and CDR2 FQNNGV.

The J gene is TRBJ2-1, the V gene TRBV18, with TRBD1 identical over 7 bases. The ends lost 8 bases at V and 4 bases at J; junction bases unmatched: 8. CDR1 is KGHSH and CDR2 is LQKENI in the germline V gene. The CDR3 has 14 amino acids. In DNA form, the CDR3 reads TGTGCCAGCGGAGACAGGGTTTCTTACAATGAGCAGTTCTTC. Translating gives CASGDRVSYNEQFF.

The J gene is TRBJ1-4, the V gene TRBV7-9; D gene uncertain. Per the germline V gene, CDR1 is SEHNR and CDR2 is FQNEAQ (reference sequence). CDR3 size: 14 residues. V dropped 4 bases and J dropped 0 bases, with 6 bases sitting between them. Here the CDR3 reads CASSSGATNEKLFF. The CDR3 coding sequence is TGTGCCAGCAGCTCAGGTGCAACTAATGAAAAACTGTTTTTT.

This chain uses TRBV7-9 with TRBJ1-2; TRBD1 matches 7 bases. The germline CDR1 and CDR2 sequences are SEHNR and FQNEAQ (reference sequence). This CDR3 spans 13 amino acids. J gave up 4 bases and V 1 base, and 0 bases lay outside the gene matches. DNA of the CDR3: TGTGCCAGCAGCTTAGGGGACAGCTATGGCTACACCTTC. Translated, it gives CASSLGDSYGYTF.

The V and J genes are TRBV25-1 and TRBJ1-1, with TRBD1 identical over 7 bases. Trimming at V came to 7 bases and at J to 6 bases, leaving 14 bases not matched to a gene. From germline, CDR1 is MGHDK and CDR2 SYGVNS. This CDR3 comprises 15 residues. CDR3 amino acids: CASTSMGERGPEAFF. The CDR3, as DNA: TGTGCCAGCACCTCGATGGGGGAAAGGGGGCCTGAAGCTTTCTTT.